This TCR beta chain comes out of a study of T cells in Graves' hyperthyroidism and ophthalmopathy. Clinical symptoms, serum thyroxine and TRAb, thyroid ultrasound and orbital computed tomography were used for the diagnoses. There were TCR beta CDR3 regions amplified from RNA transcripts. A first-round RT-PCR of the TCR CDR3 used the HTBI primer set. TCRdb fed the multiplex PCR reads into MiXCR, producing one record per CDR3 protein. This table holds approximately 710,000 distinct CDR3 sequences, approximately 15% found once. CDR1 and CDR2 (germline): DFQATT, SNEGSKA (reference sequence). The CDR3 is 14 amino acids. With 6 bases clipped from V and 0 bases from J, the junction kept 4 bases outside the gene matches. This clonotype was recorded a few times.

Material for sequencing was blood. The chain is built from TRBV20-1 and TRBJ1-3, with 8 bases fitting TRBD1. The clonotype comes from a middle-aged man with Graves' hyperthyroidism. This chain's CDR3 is CSAGDRTSGNTIYF. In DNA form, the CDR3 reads TGCAGTGCAGGGGACAGGACCTCTGGAAACACCATATATTTT.